The clone carrying this T cell receptor (beta chain) was detected ten times or more. Antigen unknown. This sample was taken from a study of T cells after posttransplantation cyclophosphamide. Whole-study findings and limits: TRB overlap between skin or GI tissue T cells and blood was limited. After PTCy, TRB diversity resembled that of CNI/methotrexate controls.

The CDR3 length is 15 residues. The V and J ends lost 0 bases and 6 bases respectively, with 15 bases between them. Germline loops: CDR1 SGHTA, CDR2 FQGTGA. Only in-frame clones appear in the TCRdb table, and some are missing; sequencing was by immunoSEQ multiplex PCR. The sample presents about 39,000 clones, none singletons. The chain carries TRBV7-3 and TRBJ2-7; weak D call: TRBD2 (6 bases). This clonotype originated in a woman between 45 and 65 years old in good health and a related stem cell transplant donor. The specimen sequenced was PBMCs. The CDR3 is CASSLTGGERSEQYF. The CDR3 nucleotides are TGTGCCAGCAGCTTAACCGGAGGGGAAAGGAGCGAGCAGTACTTC.